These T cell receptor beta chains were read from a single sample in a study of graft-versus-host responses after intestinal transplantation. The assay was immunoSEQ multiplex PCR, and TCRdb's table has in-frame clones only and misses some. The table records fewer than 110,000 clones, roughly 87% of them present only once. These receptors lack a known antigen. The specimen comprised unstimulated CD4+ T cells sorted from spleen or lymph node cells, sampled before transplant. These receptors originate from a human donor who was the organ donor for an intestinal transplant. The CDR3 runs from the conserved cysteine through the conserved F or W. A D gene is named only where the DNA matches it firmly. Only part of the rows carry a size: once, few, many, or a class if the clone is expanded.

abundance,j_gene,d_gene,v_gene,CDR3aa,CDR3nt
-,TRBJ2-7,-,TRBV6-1,CASSRVEGEQYF,TGTGCCTCCTCTCGTGTGGAGGGTGAGCAGTACTTC
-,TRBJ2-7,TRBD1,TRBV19,CASSFDRVSEQYF,TGTGCCAGTAGTTTCGACAGGGTAAGCGAGCAGTACTTC
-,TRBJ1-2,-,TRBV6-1,CASSEGGIDYGYTF,TGTGCCAGCAGTGAGGGGGGAATCGACTATGGCTACACCTTC
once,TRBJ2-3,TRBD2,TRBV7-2,CASSRGDTDTQYF,TGTGCCAGCAGTCGGGGGGACACAGATACGCAGTATTTT
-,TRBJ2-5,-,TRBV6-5,CASSYESGRETQYF,TGTGCCAGCAGTTACGAATCGGGAAGGGAGACCCAGTACTTC
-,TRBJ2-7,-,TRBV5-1,CASSPSPAYEQYF,TGCGCCAGCAGCCCATCCCCGGCCTACGAGCAGTACTTC
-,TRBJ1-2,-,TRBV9,CASSTPQGSYGYTF,TGTGCCAGCAGCACTCCTCAGGGGTCCTATGGCTACACCTTC
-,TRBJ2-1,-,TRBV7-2,CASSLIRGAGNEQFF,TGTGCCAGCAGCTTAATCAGGGGCGCCGGCAATGAGCAGTTCTTC
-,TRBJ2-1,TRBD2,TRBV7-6,CASSSGLAGGAVNEQFF,TGTGCCAGCAGCTCGGGACTAGCGGGAGGCGCAGTCAATGAGCAGTTCTTC
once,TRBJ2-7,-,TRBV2,CASKRTTYEQYF,TGTGCCAGCAAGAGGACCACCTACGAGCAGTACTTC
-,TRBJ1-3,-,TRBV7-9,CASSLQRGNTIYF,TGTGCCAGCAGCTTACAGCGCGGAAACACCATATATTTT
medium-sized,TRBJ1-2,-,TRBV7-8,CASSSGSYGYTF,TGTGCCAGCAGCAGCGGGAGCTATGGCTACACCTTC
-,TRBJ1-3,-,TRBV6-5,CASSSPRAFSGNTIYF,TGTGCCAGCAGTTCCCCTCGGGCCTTCTCTGGAAACACCATATATTTT
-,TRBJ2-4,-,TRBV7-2,CASSPSDSSLNIQYF,TGTGCCAGCAGCCCAAGTGACAGTTCTTTAAACATTCAGTACTTC
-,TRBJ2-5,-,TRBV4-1,CASSQGAEVLQETQYF,TGCGCCAGCAGCCAAGGAGCGGAGGTTTTACAAGAGACCCAGTACTTC
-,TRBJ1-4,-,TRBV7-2,CASSLHPATNEKLFF,TGTGCCAGCAGCTTACACCCGGCAACTAATGAAAAACTGTTTTTT
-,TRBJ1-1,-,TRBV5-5,CASSLQGAGPNTEAFF,TGTGCCAGCAGCTTGCAGGGAGCAGGGCCGAACACTGAAGCTTTCTTT
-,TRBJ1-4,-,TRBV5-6,CASSLVGAQEKLFF,TGTGCCAGCAGCTTGGTTGGGGCGCAGGAAAAACTGTTTTTT
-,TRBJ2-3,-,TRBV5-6,CASSLRRTAQDTQYF,TGTGCCAGCAGCTTGAGGAGGACAGCCCAAGATACGCAGTATTTT
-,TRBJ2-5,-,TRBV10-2,CASMRDIQETQYF,TGCGCCAGCATGAGGGATATCCAAGAGACCCAGTACTTC
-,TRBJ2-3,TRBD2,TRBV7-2,CASSFYRGGPQIWGYF,TGTGCCAGCAGCTTTTATCGCGGGGGGCCACAGATCTGGGGGTATTTT
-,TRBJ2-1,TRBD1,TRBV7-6,CASSLTPRGRRSYNEQFF,TGTGCCAGCAGCTTAACCCCCAGGGGGCGGAGGTCCTACAATGAGCAGTTCTTC
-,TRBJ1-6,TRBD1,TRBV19,CASSPQTGIGSPLHF,TGTGCCAGTAGTCCGCAGACAGGGATAGGCTCACCCCTCCACTTT
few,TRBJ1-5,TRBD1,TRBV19,CASGQGARYSNQPQHF,TGTGCCAGTGGACAGGGGGCCCGTTATAGCAATCAGCCCCAGCATTTT
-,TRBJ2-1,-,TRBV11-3,CASSSSRLLSYNEQFF,TGTGCCAGCAGCTCTTCCAGGTTACTATCCTACAATGAGCAGTTCTTC
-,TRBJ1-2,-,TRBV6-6,CASSQRIGYTF,TGTGCCAGCAGTCAAAGGATTGGCTACACCTTC
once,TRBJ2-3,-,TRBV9,CASSVGGRATDTQYF,TGTGCCAGCAGCGTAGGGGGCCGTGCCACAGATACGCAGTATTTT
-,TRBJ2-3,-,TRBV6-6,CASSSYREDTQYF,TGTGCCAGCAGTTCCTACCGGGAGGATACGCAGTATTTT
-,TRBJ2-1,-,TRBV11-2,CASSYDRGRGNEQFF,TGTGCCAGCAGCTACGATCGGGGGCGTGGGAATGAGCAGTTCTTC
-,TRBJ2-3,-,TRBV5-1,CASSLGRPDTQYF,TGCGCCAGCAGCTTGGGGAGGCCGGATACGCAGTATTTT
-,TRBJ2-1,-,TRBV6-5,CASSRDTNFNEQFF,TGTGCCAGCAGCCGCGACACAAACTTCAATGAGCAGTTCTTC
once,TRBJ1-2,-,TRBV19,CASSIDRGPYGYTF,TGTGCCAGTAGTATAGACCGAGGTCCATATGGCTACACCTTC
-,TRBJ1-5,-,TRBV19,CASSIPRFGRTSNQPQHF,TGTGCCAGTAGTATTCCCAGGTTTGGTAGGACAAGCAATCAGCCCCAGCATTTT
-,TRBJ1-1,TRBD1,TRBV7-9,CASSTGQDTEAFF,TGTGCCAGCAGTACCGGACAGGACACTGAAGCTTTCTTT
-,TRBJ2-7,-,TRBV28,CASSHGPRIGNEKVRYEQYF,TGTGCCAGCAGCCATGGGCCCAGAATAGGGAACGAGAAGGTCCGATACGAGCAGTACTTC
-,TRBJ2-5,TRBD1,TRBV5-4,CASSLARRGTEETQYF,TGTGCCAGCAGCTTGGCCCGGCGAGGGACAGAAGAGACCCAGTACTTC
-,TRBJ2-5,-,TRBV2,CASSGSRQETQYF,TGTGCCAGCAGTGGTAGCCGCCAAGAGACCCAGTACTTC
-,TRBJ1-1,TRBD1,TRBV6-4,CASRGQGGTEAFF,TGTGCCAGCAGGGGACAGGGCGGCACTGAAGCTTTCTTT
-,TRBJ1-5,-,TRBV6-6,CASSTPRGGVNQPQHF,TGTGCCAGCTCGACCCCTAGGGGGGGGGTAAATCAGCCCCAGCATTTT
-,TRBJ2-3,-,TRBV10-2,CASSRGDTQYF,TGCGCCAGCAGTCGTGGAGATACGCAGTATTTT
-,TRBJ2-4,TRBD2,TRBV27,CASSSRLAGGPGNIQYF,TGTGCCAGCAGTTCTCGACTAGCGGGAGGGCCTGGGAACATTCAGTACTTC
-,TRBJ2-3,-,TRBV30,CAWSVFQGLSTDTQYF,TGTGCCTGGAGTGTCTTCCAGGGGTTAAGCACAGATACGCAGTATTTT
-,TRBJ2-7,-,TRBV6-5,CASSYSGPDEQYF,TGTGCCAGCAGTTACTCAGGTCCCGACGAGCAGTACTTC
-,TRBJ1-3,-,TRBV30,CAWRAGNGNTIYF,TGTGCCTGGAGAGCAGGGAACGGAAACACCATATATTTT
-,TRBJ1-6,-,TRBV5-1,CASSSGSGNAYNSPLHF,TGCGCCAGCAGCTCTGGGAGCGGGAACGCCTATAATTCACCCCTCCACTTT
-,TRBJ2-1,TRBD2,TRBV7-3,CASSSSGGAHNEQFF,TGTGCCAGCAGCTCCAGCGGGGGGGCCCACAATGAGCAGTTCTTC
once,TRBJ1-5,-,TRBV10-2,CASSDDGRTNQPQHF,TGCGCCAGCAGTGATGATGGCAGGACGAATCAGCCCCAGCATTTT
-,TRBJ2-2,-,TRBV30,CAWRFGASHGELFF,TGTGCCTGGAGGTTTGGGGCGTCCCACGGGGAGCTGTTTTTT
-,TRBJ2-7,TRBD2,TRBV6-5,CASQRTSGSYEQYF,TGTGCCAGCCAGCGGACTAGCGGATCCTACGAGCAGTACTTC
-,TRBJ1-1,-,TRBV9,CASSMRDLRGTEAFF,TGTGCCAGCAGCATGAGGGATCTAAGAGGAACTGAAGCTTTCTTT
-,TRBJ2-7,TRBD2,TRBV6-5,CASSPLTSGFYEQYF,TGTGCCAGCAGTCCTTTGACTAGCGGGTTCTACGAGCAGTACTTC
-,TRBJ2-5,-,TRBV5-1,CASSWGGYQETQYF,TGCGCCAGCAGCTGGGGAGGCTATCAAGAGACCCAGTACTTC
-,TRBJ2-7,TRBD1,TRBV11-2,CASSRGGQVYEQYF,TGTGCCAGCAGCCGTGGGGGACAGGTCTACGAGCAGTACTTC
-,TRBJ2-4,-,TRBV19,CASSIDPKNIQYF,TGTGCCAGTAGTATAGACCCCAAAAACATTCAGTACTTC
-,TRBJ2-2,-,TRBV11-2,CASSALWALHTGELFF,TGTGCCAGCAGCGCCTTATGGGCCCTTCACACCGGGGAGCTGTTTTTT
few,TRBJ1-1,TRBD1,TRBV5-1,CASSAYRGQDTEAFF,TGCGCCAGCAGCGCGTACAGGGGGCAGGACACTGAAGCTTTCTTT
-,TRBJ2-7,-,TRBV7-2,CASSLARSSYEQYF,TGTGCCAGCAGCCTAGCGCGGAGCTCCTACGAGCAGTACTTC
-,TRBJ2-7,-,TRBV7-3,CASSPRRGFYEQYF,TGTGCCAGCAGCCCCCGCCGGGGCTTCTACGAGCAGTACTTC